This T cell receptor (beta chain) appears in the sequencing data of a study of OX40 agonist ivuxolimab in advanced cancers. Turning to the study itself: Every 2 weeks, patients received ivuxolimab intravenously, dosed at 0.01 to 10 mg/kg. Study-level results: CD4+ and CD8+ blood T cells expanded clonally by week 6 at 0.1 to 3.0 mg/kg. The specificity for antigen of the expanded peripheral T cells was not determined. The 0.1-3.0 mg/kg partial responders had among the lowest clonal expansion.

Generated by immunoSEQ multiplex PCR, the TCRdb table keeps only in-frame clones and is missing some. This sample carries about 76,000 clones, roughly 86% of them seen once, and the ten largest clones take roughly 2.4%. Concerning this clone itself: The antigen is undetermined.

The CDR3 has 16 amino acids. V lost 0 bases, J lost 0 bases, and 9 bases lay in between. Germline assignment: CDR1 SGHTA and CDR2 FQGNSA. Here the sequenced sample was CD4+ or CD8+ T cells sorted from blood, taken in a trial of the OX40 agonist ivuxolimab. V is TRBV7-2 and J is TRBJ1-3; the D is unclear. The source is an adult with an advanced solid tumor such as melanoma, head and neck, liver or kidney cancer. The CDR3 region is CASSLAPPGSGNTIYF. CDR3 DNA: TGTGCCAGCAGCTTAGCCCCTCCTGGCTCTGGAAACACCATATATTTT.